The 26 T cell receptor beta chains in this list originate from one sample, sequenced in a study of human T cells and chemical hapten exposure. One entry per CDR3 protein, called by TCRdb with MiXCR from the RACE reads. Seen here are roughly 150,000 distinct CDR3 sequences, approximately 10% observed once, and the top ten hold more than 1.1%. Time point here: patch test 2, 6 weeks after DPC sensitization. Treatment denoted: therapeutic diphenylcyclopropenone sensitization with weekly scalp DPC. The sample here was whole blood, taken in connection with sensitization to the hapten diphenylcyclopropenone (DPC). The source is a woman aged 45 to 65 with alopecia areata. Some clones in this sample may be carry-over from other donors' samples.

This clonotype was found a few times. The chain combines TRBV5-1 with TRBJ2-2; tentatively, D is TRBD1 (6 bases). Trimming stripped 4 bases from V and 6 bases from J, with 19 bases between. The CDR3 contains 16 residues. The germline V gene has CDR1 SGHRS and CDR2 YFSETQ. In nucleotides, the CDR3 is TGCGCCAGCAGCACGAGAGAACCCAGGGGCCCCGGGGAGCTGTTTTTT. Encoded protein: CASSTREPRGPGELFF.

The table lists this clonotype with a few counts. CDR3 loop: CASSQSPTHEQYF. CDR3 DNA: TGTGCCAGCAGCCAAAGTCCGACCCACGAGCAGTACTTC. The J gene is TRBJ2-7, the V gene TRBV3-1; D gene unclear. Trimming pared 2 bases from V and 5 bases from J, leaving 10 bases between. In germline, CDR1 is LGHDT, CDR2 YNNKEL (reference sequence). The CDR3 has 13 residues.

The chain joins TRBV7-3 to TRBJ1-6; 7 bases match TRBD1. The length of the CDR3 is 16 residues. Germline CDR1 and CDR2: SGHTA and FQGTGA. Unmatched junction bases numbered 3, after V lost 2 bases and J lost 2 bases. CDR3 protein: CASSLQGGAYNSPLHF. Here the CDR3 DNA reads TGTGCCAGCAGCTTACAGGGGGGCGCCTATAATTCACCCCTCCACTTT.

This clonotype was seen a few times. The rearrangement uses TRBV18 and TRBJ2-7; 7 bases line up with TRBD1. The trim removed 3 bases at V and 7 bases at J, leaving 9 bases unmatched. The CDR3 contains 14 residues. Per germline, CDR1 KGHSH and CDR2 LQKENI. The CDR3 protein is CASSPTGSMGEQYF. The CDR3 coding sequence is TGTGCCAGCTCACCGACAGGGTCCATGGGGGAGCAGTACTTC. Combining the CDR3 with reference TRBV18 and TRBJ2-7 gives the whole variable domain NAGVMQNPRHLVRRRGQEARLRCSPMKGHSHVYWYRQLPEEGLKFMVYLQKENIIDESGMPKERFSAEFPKEGPSILRIQQVVRGDSAAYFCASSPTGSMGEQYFGPGTRLTVT.

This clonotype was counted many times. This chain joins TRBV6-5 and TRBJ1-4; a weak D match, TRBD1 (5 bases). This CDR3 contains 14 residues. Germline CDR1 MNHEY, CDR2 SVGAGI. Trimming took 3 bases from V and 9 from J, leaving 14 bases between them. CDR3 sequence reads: CASSYSGSTQKLFF. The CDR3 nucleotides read TGTGCCAGCAGTTATTCAGGGAGTACCCAAAAACTGTTTTTT.

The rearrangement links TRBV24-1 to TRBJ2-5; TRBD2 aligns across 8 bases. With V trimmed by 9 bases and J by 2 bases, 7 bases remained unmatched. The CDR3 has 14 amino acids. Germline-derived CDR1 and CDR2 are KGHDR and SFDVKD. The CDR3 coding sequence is TGTGCCACCCGACGGCGGGGGGCTCAAGAGACCCAGTACTTC. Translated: CATRRRGAQETQYF.

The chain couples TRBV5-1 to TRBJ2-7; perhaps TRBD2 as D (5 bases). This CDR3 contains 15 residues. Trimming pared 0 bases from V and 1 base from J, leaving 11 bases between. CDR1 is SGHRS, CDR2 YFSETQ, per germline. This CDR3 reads CASSLGASRSYEQYF. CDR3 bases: TGCGCCAGCAGCTTGGGGGCTAGCAGATCCTACGAGCAGTACTTC. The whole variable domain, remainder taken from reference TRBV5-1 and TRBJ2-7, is KAGVTQTPRYLIKTRGQQVTLSCSPISGHRSVSWYQQTPGQGLQFLFEYFSETQRNKGNFPGRFSGRQFSNSRSEMNVSTLELGDSALYLCASSLGASRSYEQYFGPGTRLTVT.

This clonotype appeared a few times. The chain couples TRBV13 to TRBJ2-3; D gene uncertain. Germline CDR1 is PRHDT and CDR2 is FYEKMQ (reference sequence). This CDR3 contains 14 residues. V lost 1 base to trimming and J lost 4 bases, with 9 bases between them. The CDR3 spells CASSLEGRPDTQYF. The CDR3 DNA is TGTGCCAGCAGCTTAGAAGGTCGTCCAGATACGCAGTATTTT. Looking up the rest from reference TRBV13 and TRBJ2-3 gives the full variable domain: AAGVIQSPRHLIKEKRETATLKCYPIPRHDTVYWYQQGPGQDPQFLISFYEKMQSDKGSIPDRFSAQQFSDYHSELNMSSLELGDSALYFCASSLEGRPDTQYFGPGTRLTVL.

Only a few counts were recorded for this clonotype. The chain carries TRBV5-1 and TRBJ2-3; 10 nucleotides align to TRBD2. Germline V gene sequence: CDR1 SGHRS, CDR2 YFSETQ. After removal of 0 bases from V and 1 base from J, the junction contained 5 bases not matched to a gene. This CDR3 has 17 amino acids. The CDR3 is CASSLENGLAGTDTQYF. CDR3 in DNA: TGCGCCAGCAGCTTGGAGAACGGACTAGCGGGCACAGATACGCAGTATTTT. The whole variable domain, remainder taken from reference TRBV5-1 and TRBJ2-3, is KAGVTQTPRYLIKTRGQQVTLSCSPISGHRSVSWYQQTPGQGLQFLFEYFSETQRNKGNFPGRFSGRQFSNSRSEMNVSTLELGDSALYLCASSLENGLAGTDTQYFGPGTRLTVL.

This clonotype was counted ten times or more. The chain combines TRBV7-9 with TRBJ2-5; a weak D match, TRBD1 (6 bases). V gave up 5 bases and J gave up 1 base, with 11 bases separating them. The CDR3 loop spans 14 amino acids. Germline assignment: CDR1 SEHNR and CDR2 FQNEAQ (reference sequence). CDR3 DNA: TGTGCCAGCAGCCGGTTGGGGGCCCAAGAGACCCAGTACTTC. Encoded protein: CASSRLGAQETQYF.

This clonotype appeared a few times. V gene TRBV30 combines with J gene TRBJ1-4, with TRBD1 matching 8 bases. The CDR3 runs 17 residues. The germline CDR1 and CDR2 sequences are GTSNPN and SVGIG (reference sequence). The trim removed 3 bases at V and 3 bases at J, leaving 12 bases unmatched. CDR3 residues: CAWSPGGLKVPNEKLFF. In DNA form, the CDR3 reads TGTGCCTGGAGCCCAGGGGGCTTAAAGGTCCCTAATGAAAAACTGTTTTTT.

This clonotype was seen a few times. CDR3 sequence: CASSRAAGEETQYF. DNA for the CDR3: TGCGCCAGCAGCCGAGCGGCCGGCGAGGAGACCCAGTACTTC. The gene calls are TRBV4-3 and TRBJ2-5; the D gene is possibly TRBD2 (5 bases). V was pared by 4 bases and J by 5 bases, with 14 bases between. Germline CDR1 LGHNA, CDR2 YSLEER. This CDR3 contains 14 residues.

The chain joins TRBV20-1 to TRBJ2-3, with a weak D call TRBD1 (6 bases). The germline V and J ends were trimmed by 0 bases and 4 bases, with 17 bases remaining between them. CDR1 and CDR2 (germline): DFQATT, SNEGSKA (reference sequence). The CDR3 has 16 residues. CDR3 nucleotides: TGCAGTGCTAGAGATTCGAAGACAGGACGAGCAGATACGCAGTATTTT. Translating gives CSARDSKTGRADTQYF.

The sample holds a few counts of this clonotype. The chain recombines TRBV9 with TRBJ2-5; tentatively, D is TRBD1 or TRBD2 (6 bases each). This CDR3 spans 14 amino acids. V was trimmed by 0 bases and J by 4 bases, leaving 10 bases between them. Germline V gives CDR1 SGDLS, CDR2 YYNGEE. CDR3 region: CASSVVEGGETQYF. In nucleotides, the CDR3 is TGTGCCAGCAGCGTAGTTGAGGGGGGAGAGACCCAGTACTTC.

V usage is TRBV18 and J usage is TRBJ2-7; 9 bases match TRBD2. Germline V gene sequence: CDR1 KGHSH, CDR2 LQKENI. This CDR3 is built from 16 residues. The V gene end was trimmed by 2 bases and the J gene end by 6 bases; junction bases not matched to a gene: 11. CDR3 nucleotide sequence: TGTGCCAGCTCACCAGATGGCGGGAGGGCCAGAGGCGAGCAGTACTTC. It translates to CASSPDGGRARGEQYF.

CDR3 region: CASSPPAGGNTEAFF. CDR3 coding DNA: TGTGCCAGCTCACCTCCCGCAGGGGGGAACACTGAAGCTTTCTTT. The chain recombines TRBV18 with TRBJ1-1; 7 bases are shared with TRBD1. The J segment lost 1 base and the V segment lost 3 bases, leaving 5 bases of the junction unmatched. Germline CDR1 KGHSH, CDR2 LQKENI. CDR3 length: 15 residues.

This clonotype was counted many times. The CDR3 bases are TGTGCCAGCAGCATGTACCAAACCCTCCCGTCTGAAGCTTTCTTT. This encodes CASSMYQTLPSEAFF. J is TRBJ1-1 and V is TRBV5-6; unclear D gene. V shed 4 bases and J shed 6 bases, with 19 bases lying between them. Germline V gene sequence: CDR1 SGHDT, CDR2 YYEEEE. CDR3 length: 15 residues.

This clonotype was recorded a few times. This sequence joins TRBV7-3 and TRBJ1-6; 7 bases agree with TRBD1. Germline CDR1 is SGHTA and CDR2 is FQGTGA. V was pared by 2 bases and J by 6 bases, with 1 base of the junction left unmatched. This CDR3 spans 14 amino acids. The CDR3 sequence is CASSLGQVNSPLHF. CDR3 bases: TGTGCCAGCAGCTTAGGACAGGTTAATTCACCCCTCCACTTT.

CDR3 nucleotide sequence: TGTGCCAGCAGCTTACTAGCGGCTAGCACAGATACGCAGTATTTT. It is translated as CASSLLAASTDTQYF. This chain joins TRBV5-4 and TRBJ2-3; TRBD2 matches 8 bases. The CDR3 totals 15 residues. V shed 2 bases, J shed 0 bases, and the junction held 2 bases outside the gene matches. Germline V lookup: CDR1 SGHNT, CDR2 YYREEE (reference sequence). The complete variable domain, with remaining parts taken from reference TRBV5-4 and TRBJ2-3, reads ETGVTQSPTHLIKTRGQQVTLRCSSQSGHNTVSWYQQALGQGPQFIFQYYREEENGRGNFPPRFSGLQFPNYSSELNVNALELDDSALYLCASSLLAASTDTQYFGPGTRLTVL.

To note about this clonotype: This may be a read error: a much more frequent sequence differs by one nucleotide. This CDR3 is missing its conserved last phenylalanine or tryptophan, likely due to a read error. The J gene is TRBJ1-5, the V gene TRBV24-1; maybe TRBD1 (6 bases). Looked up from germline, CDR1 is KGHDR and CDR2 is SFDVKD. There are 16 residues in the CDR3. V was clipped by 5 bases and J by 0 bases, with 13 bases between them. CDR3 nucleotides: TGTGCCACCAGTGGAGGGACACCGATTAGCAATCAGCCCCAGCATTAT. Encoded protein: CATSGGTPISNQPQHY.

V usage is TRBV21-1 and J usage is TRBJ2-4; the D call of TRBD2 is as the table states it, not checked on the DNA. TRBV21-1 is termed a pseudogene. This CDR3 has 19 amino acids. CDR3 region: CASSMRAQREELAKNIQYF. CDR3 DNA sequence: TGTGCCAGCAGCATGCGTGCCCAGCGGGAGGAGCTAGCCAAAAACATTCAGTACTTC.

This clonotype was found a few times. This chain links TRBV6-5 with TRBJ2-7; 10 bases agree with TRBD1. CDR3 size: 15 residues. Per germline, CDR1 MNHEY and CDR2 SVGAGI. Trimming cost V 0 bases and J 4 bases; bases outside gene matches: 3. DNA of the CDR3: TGTGCCAGCAGTTACTCACCGGGACAGGGGTACGAGCAGTACTTC. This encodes CASSYSPGQGYEQYF.

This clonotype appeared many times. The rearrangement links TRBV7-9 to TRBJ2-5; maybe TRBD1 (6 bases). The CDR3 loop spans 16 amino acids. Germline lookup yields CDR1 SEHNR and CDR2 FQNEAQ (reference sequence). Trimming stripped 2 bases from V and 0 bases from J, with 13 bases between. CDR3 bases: TGTGCCAGCAGCTTATGGGACAACACGTACCAAGAGACCCAGTACTTC. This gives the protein CASSLWDNTYQETQYF.

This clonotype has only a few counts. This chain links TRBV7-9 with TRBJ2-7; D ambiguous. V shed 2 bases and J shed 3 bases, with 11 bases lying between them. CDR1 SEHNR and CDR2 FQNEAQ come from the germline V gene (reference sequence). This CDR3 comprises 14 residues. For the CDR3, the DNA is TGTGCCAGCAGCTTAAAGGGCGGCGACTACGAGCAGTACTTC. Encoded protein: CASSLKGGDYEQYF.

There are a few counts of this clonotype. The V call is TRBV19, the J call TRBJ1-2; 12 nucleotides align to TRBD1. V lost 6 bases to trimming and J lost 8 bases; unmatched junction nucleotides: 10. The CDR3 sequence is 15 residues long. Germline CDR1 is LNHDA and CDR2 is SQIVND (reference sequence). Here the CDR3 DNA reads TGTGCCAGTAGCCTCTGGGACAGGGGGCGAGGCGGCTACACCTTC. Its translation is CASSLWDRGRGGYTF.

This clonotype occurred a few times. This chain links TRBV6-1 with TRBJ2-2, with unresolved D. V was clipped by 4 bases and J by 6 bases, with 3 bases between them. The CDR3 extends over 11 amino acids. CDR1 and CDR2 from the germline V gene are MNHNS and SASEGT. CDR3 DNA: TGTGCCAGCAGTGTTCCCGGGGAGCTGTTTTTT. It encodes CASSVPGELFF.